Below, 25 T cell receptor beta chains from the same sample are listed, as sequenced in a study of cytomegalovirus exposure and HLA in healthy donors. Assay used: immunoSEQ multiplex PCR; TCRdb lists only in-frame clones, some missing. The table records a few hundred thousand clones, 70% to 90% of them present only once. The specimen sequenced was PBMCs. The source of these receptors is a young woman in good health and CMV-seronegative.

The chain recombines TRBV25-1 with TRBJ2-2, with 12 bases identical to TRBD2. Germline CDR1 MGHDK, CDR2 SYGVNS. The CDR3 has 15 residues. The J segment lost 3 bases and the V segment lost 5 bases, leaving 1 base of the junction unmatched. CDR3 sequence reads: CASSRLAGDTGELFF. DNA of the CDR3: TGTGCCAGCAGTCGACTAGCGGGAGACACCGGGGAGCTGTTTTTT. The entire variable domain, with the rest obtained from reference TRBV25-1 and TRBJ2-2, is as follows: EADIYQTPRYLVIGTGKKITLECSQTMGHDKMYWYQQDPGMELHLIHYSYGVNSTEKGDLSSESTVSRIRTEHFPLTLESARPSHTSQYLCASSRLAGDTGELFFGEGSRLTVL.

This clone occurred once. The CDR3 nucleotides read TGCGCCAGCAGCAGAATTGGGACTACCAGGAGCTCCTACAATGAGCAGTTCTTC. Translated, it gives CASSRIGTTRSSYNEQFF. The rearrangement joins TRBV5-1 to TRBJ2-1, with TRBD2 identical over 7 bases. This CDR3 spans 18 amino acids. The germline CDR1 and CDR2 sequences are SGHRS and YFSETQ. Trimming at V came to 4 bases and at J to 0 bases, leaving 13 bases not matched to a gene.

The J gene is TRBJ2-3, the V gene TRBV6-1; D uncertain. The CDR3 length is 12 residues. Trimming shortened V by 8 bases and J by 6 bases, and 12 bases separated the two germline ends. Germline V gives CDR1 MNHNS, CDR2 SASEGT. The CDR3 protein is CASSKPFDTQYF. CDR3 in DNA: TGTGCCAGCTCGAAGCCGTTCGATACGCAGTATTTT.

The rearrangement joins TRBV20-1 to TRBJ2-3; perhaps TRBD2 as D (6 bases). Trimming cost V 5 bases and J 11 bases, with 14 bases left between them. Germline V gives CDR1 DFQATT, CDR2 SNEGSKA (reference sequence). This CDR3 contains 11 residues. CDR3 DNA sequence: TGCAGTGCTGTACGGGACTCAAGGCAGTATTTT. It encodes CSAVRDSRQYF.

This chain links TRBV30 with TRBJ1-1, with D uncertain. Germline V lookup: CDR1 GTSNPN, CDR2 SVGIG (reference sequence). The CDR3 is made up of 13 amino acids. Trimming removed 2 bases from V and 0 bases from J, with 7 bases in between. Here the CDR3 reads CAWSRRVNTEAFF. The CDR3 DNA is TGTGCCTGGAGTAGGAGGGTGAACACTGAAGCTTTCTTT.

The chain recombines TRBV7-3 with TRBJ2-7, with TRBD1 identical over 8 bases. The ends lost 1 base at V and 6 bases at J; junction bases unmatched: 8. From germline, CDR1 is SGHTA and CDR2 FQGTGA. This CDR3 region has 15 residues. The CDR3 DNA is TGTGCCAGCAGCTTAAGCCGGGACAGGCTTGGCGAGCAGTACTTC. It encodes CASSLSRDRLGEQYF.

CDR3 amino acids: CASSSILAGGDTQYF. For the CDR3, the DNA is TGTGCCAGCAGTTCAATACTAGCGGGAGGAGATACGCAGTATTTT. V and J are TRBV28 and TRBJ2-3, with TRBD2 identical over 12 bases. Looked up from germline, CDR1 is MDHEN and CDR2 is SYDVKM. The CDR3 extends over 15 amino acids. Trimming took 4 bases from V and 5 from J; bases not matched to a gene: 4.

V gene TRBV18 combines with J gene TRBJ2-5, with TRBD1 matching 8 bases. CDR1 KGHSH and CDR2 LQKENI come from the germline V gene. J gave up 3 bases and V 8 bases, and 8 bases lay outside the gene matches. There are 14 residues in the CDR3. DNA for the CDR3: TGTGCCAGCAACAGGGGGGTCGGGAAAGAGACCCAGTACTTC. It translates to CASNRGVGKETQYF.

The J gene is TRBJ1-2, the V gene TRBV28; maybe TRBD1 (5 bases). V dropped 6 bases and J dropped 7 bases, with 18 bases sitting between them. There are 14 residues in the CDR3. Looked up from germline, CDR1 is MDHEN and CDR2 is SYDVKM. In nucleotides, the CDR3 is TGTGCCAGCAGAGACAGCCAAAAAGGCCCTGGCTACACCTTC. As protein: CASRDSQKGPGYTF.

About this clone: The conserved final phenylalanine or tryptophan is absent from the CDR3, which likely points to a read error. The DNA is left out, because the CDR3 cannot be placed on it with certainty; the CDR3 is given as TCRdb lists it. The chain recombines TRBV7-3 with TRBJ2-7; the tabulated D call, TRBD2, remains unverified against the DNA. Per germline, CDR1 SGHTA and CDR2 FQGTGA. The CDR3 sequence runs 15 residues, both termini included. The CDR3: CASSLTLTGSALETS.

The rearrangement joins TRBV6-1 to TRBJ2-5; 10 nucleotides match TRBD1. V lost 0 bases to trimming and J lost 7 bases; unmatched junction nucleotides: 5. The CDR3 consists of 15 residues. Germline V gene data show CDR1 as MNHNS and CDR2 as SASEGT. The DNA of the CDR3 is TGTGCCAGCAGTGAAGCCGGACAGGGGGTAGGGACCCAGTACTTC. Protein: CASSEAGQGVGTQYF.

V usage is TRBV7-3 and J usage is TRBJ1-2; no clear D gene. Germline values: CDR1 SGHTA, CDR2 FQGTGA. V was trimmed by 2 bases and J by 8 bases, leaving 12 bases between them. This CDR3 comprises 13 residues. The DNA for the CDR3 is TGTGCCAGCAGCTTAGGGTTGGGAGCCGGCTACACCTTC. Encoded protein: CASSLGLGAGYTF. Together with reference TRBV7-3 and TRBJ1-2, the CDR3 gives the full variable domain: GAGVSQTPSNKVTEKGKYVELRCDPISGHTALYWYRQSLGQGPEFLIYFQGTGAADDSGLPNDRFFAVRPEGSVSTLKIQRTERGDSAVYLCASSLGLGAGYTFGSGTRLTVV.

The chain employs TRBV6-6 and TRBJ2-7, with D perhaps matching TRBD2 (5 bases). The CDR3 has 16 residues. Trimming pared 0 bases from V and 5 bases from J, leaving 17 bases between. The germline V gene has CDR1 MNHNY and CDR2 SVGAGI (reference sequence). The CDR3 DNA reads TGTGCCAGCAGTTACTCCCTCAGGTTAGCGCCCAACGAGCAGTACTTC. As protein: CASSYSLRLAPNEQYF.

V gene TRBV28 combines with J gene TRBJ1-5, with 9 positions matching TRBD1. J was trimmed by 7 bases and V by 6 bases; bases with no gene match: 4. The V gene's germline CDR1 is MDHEN and CDR2 SYDVKM. The CDR3 is 13 residues long. In DNA, the CDR3 is TGTGCCAGCAGACAGGGGGCAGTCCAGCCCCAGCATTTT. Encoded protein: CASRQGAVQPQHF.

This rearrangement joins TRBV7-3 to TRBJ2-1; no reliable D call. There are 15 residues in the CDR3. Trimming removed 5 bases at V and 4 bases at J, with 15 bases between. CDR1 SGHTA and CDR2 FQGTGA come from the germline V gene. CDR3 sequence: CASSPDRGTYNEQFF. The CDR3 DNA reads TGTGCCAGCAGCCCTGACCGCGGCACGTACAATGAGCAGTTCTTC.

The genes are TRBV6-1 and TRBJ2-7; D ambiguous. Trimming cost V 6 bases and J 0 bases, with 9 bases left between them. Germline CDR1 and CDR2: MNHNS and SASEGT. The CDR3 is 13 residues long. Written as DNA, the CDR3 is TGTGCCAGCAGCCTCCCCGGCTCCTACGAGCAGTACTTC. Translation gives CASSLPGSYEQYF.

This rearrangement joins TRBV5-1 to TRBJ2-4, with TRBD2 identical over 9 bases. This CDR3 comprises 13 residues. Germline CDR1 is SGHRS and CDR2 is YFSETQ. The V gene end was trimmed by 5 bases and the J gene end by 8 bases; junction bases not matched to a gene: 5. DNA for the CDR3: TGCGCCAGCAGGGGCGCGGGAGGGGACATTCAGTACTTC. Translating gives CASRGAGGDIQYF.

The rearrangement links TRBV30 to TRBJ1-1; D possibly corresponds to TRBD1 (5 bases). The V gene lost 1 base and the J gene lost 0 bases, with 9 bases spanning the gap. The germline CDR1 and CDR2 sequences are GTSNPN and SVGIG (reference sequence). The CDR3 sequence is 14 residues long. DNA for the CDR3: TGTGCCTGGAGTGGCCTGACAGTGAACACTGAAGCTTTCTTT. Its protein product is CAWSGLTVNTEAFF.

The chain uses TRBV4-3 and TRBJ2-2; 9 bases map to TRBD1. The CDR3 totals 17 residues. The V segment lost 0 bases and the J segment 5 bases; nucleotides outside the gene matches: 7. The germline V gene has CDR1 LGHNA and CDR2 YSLEER. The CDR3 here is CASSQDLGTGKTGELFF. CDR3 bases: TGCGCCAGCAGCCAAGATTTGGGGACAGGGAAAACCGGGGAGCTGTTTTTT.

The J gene is TRBJ1-6, the V gene TRBV18, with 7 bases aligning to TRBD1. CDR1 and CDR2 from the germline V gene are KGHSH and LQKENI. Trimming at V came to 5 bases and at J to 7 bases, leaving 2 bases not matched to a gene. The CDR3 is 13 amino acids. The CDR3 region has the DNA TGTGCCAGCTCATCGACAGGGAATTCACCCCTCCACTTT. Translation gives CASSSTGNSPLHF.

The CDR3 bases are TGTGCCAGCAGTGAGGGCAGGGGAAGGTACGAGCAGTACTTC. Translating it yields CASSEGRGRYEQYF. J is TRBJ2-7 and V is TRBV2; TRBD1 might be the D (6 bases). Germline V gene data show CDR1 as SNHLY and CDR2 as FYNNEI. The germline V and J ends were trimmed by 3 bases and 4 bases, with 13 bases remaining between them. The CDR3 length is 14 residues.

The rearrangement uses TRBV6-4 and TRBJ2-1; 9 bases are shared with TRBD2. The CDR3 runs to 16 residues. Germline V gives CDR1 MRHNA, CDR2 SNTAGT. Unmatched junction bases numbered 15, after V lost 7 bases and J lost 8 bases. The CDR3 loop reads CASTATAGGLFHEQFF. In nucleotides, the CDR3 is TGTGCCAGCACTGCGACAGCGGGGGGCCTTTTCCATGAGCAGTTCTTC.

The gene calls are TRBV28 and TRBJ2-6; 8 nucleotides line up with TRBD1. The germline V gene has CDR1 MDHEN and CDR2 SYDVKM. The CDR3 runs 18 residues. V lost 6 bases, J lost 0 bases, and 10 bases stayed unmatched. Here the CDR3 reads CASSLSTGGISGANVLTF. For the CDR3, the DNA is TGTGCCAGCAGCCTATCCACAGGGGGAATCTCTGGGGCCAACGTCCTGACTTTC. The complete variable domain, with remaining parts taken from reference TRBV28 and TRBJ2-6, reads DVKVTQSSRYLVKRTGEKVFLECVQDMDHENMFWYRQDPGLGLRLIYFSYDVKMKEKGDIPEGYSVSREKKERFSLILESASTNQTSMYLCASSLSTGGISGANVLTFGAGSRLTVL.

This clone appeared once. J is TRBJ1-6 and V is TRBV7-2, with a tentative D call TRBD1 (6 bases). This CDR3 is 14 amino acids long. V was clipped by 6 bases and J by 6 bases, with 12 bases between them. Germline CDR1 and CDR2: SGHTA and FQGNSA. In DNA, the CDR3 is TGTGCCAGCAGGCGGGGGCAGGGTAATTCACCCCTCCACTTT. It specifies CASRRGQGNSPLHF.

The rearrangement links TRBV25-1 to TRBJ2-5; 7 nucleotides match TRBD1. The CDR3 sequence is 15 residues long. Germline-derived CDR1 and CDR2 are MGHDK and SYGVNS. J lost 4 bases, V lost 6 bases, and 11 bases had no gene match. The CDR3 protein is CASSDRQGLRETQYF. Written as DNA, the CDR3 is TGTGCCAGCAGCGATCGACAGGGTCTACGAGAGACCCAGTACTTC.